These T cell receptor beta chains were read from a single sample in a study of OX40 agonist ivuxolimab in advanced cancers. Sequenced by immunoSEQ multiplex PCR; TCRdb stores in-frame clones only, minus some. The sample has around 100,000 clones; 90% are singletons. Sequencing was performed on CD4+ or CD8+ T cells sorted from blood, taken in a trial of the OX40 agonist ivuxolimab. The source of these receptors is an adult with an advanced solid tumor such as melanoma, head and neck, liver or kidney cancer. CDR3s include the opening cysteine and the closing phenylalanine or tryptophan. Each record gives: clone size, J gene, V gene, D gene, CDR3 protein, CDR3 DNA. D genes are given only for firm matches. Some rows mark clone size as missing; the rest say once, few, many or name a class of expanded clone.

clone_size: NA
j_call: TRBJ1-1
v_call: TRBV10-1
d_call: NA
cdr3_aa: CASSLDINTEAFF
cdr3_nt: TGCGCCAGCAGCTTAGACATAAACACTGAAGCTTTCTTT

clone_size: NA
j_call: TRBJ2-5
v_call: TRBV29-1
d_call: NA
cdr3_aa: CSVEPGRGYQETQYF
cdr3_nt: TGCAGCGTTGAACCGGGCAGGGGTTACCAAGAGACCCAGTACTTC

clone_size: NA
j_call: TRBJ2-1
v_call: TRBV9
d_call: TRBD1
cdr3_aa: CASSASGQGLFNEQFF
cdr3_nt: TGTGCCAGCAGCGCCAGCGGACAGGGGTTATTCAATGAGCAGTTCTTC

clone_size: NA
j_call: TRBJ2-4
v_call: TRBV30
d_call: NA
cdr3_aa: CAWSGVPKNIQYF
cdr3_nt: TGTGCCTGGAGTGGGGTCCCCAAAAACATTCAGTACTTC

clone_size: NA
j_call: TRBJ2-1
v_call: TRBV4-2
d_call: TRBD2
cdr3_aa: CASSQELAGRSYNEQFF
cdr3_nt: TGTGCCAGCAGCCAAGAACTAGCGGGAAGGTCCTACAATGAGCAGTTCTTC

clone_size: NA
j_call: TRBJ2-2
v_call: TRBV4-1
d_call: NA
cdr3_aa: CASSQEEGTSNTGELFF
cdr3_nt: TGCGCCAGCAGCCAAGAAGAAGGGACAAGCAACACCGGGGAGCTGTTTTTT

clone_size: NA
j_call: TRBJ2-7
v_call: TRBV9
d_call: NA
cdr3_aa: CASSVAGAHEQYF
cdr3_nt: TGTGCCAGCAGCGTAGCGGGGGCCCACGAGCAGTACTTC

clone_size: NA
j_call: TRBJ2-3
v_call: TRBV7-3
d_call: TRBD2
cdr3_aa: CASSLSGLAGFPDTQYF
cdr3_nt: TGTGCCAGCAGCTTATCCGGACTAGCGGGATTCCCAGATACGCAGTATTTT

clone_size: NA
j_call: TRBJ2-2
v_call: TRBV11-3
d_call: NA
cdr3_aa: CASSTGNTGELFF
cdr3_nt: TGTGCCAGCAGCACAGGGAACACCGGGGAGCTGTTTTTT

clone_size: NA
j_call: TRBJ1-2
v_call: TRBV7-9
d_call: NA
cdr3_aa: CASSPQGRAGANYGYTF
cdr3_nt: TGTGCCAGCAGCCCACAGGGCAGGGCCGGAGCTAACTATGGCTACACCTTC

clone_size: NA
j_call: TRBJ2-3
v_call: TRBV5-1
d_call: NA
cdr3_aa: CASSLQGRWTDTQYF
cdr3_nt: TGCGCCAGCAGCTTACAGGGGAGGTGGACAGATACGCAGTATTTT

clone_size: NA
j_call: TRBJ2-7
v_call: TRBV6-4
d_call: NA
cdr3_aa: CASSDRLHF
cdr3_nt: TGTGCCAGCAGTGACCGGTTGCACTTC

clone_size: NA
j_call: TRBJ2-5
v_call: TRBV11-3
d_call: TRBD2
cdr3_aa: CASSPRSSGGMETQYF
cdr3_nt: TGTGCCAGCAGCCCACGGTCCAGCGGGGGCATGGAGACCCAGTACTTC

clone_size: once
j_call: TRBJ2-1
v_call: TRBV6-1
d_call: NA
cdr3_aa: CASSGELRSNDNEQFF
cdr3_nt: TGTGCCAGCAGTGGAGAACTCCGATCGAACGACAATGAGCAGTTCTTC

clone_size: NA
j_call: TRBJ2-3
v_call: TRBV6-6
d_call: TRBD2
cdr3_aa: CASVLRAGGVDTQYF
cdr3_nt: TGTGCCAGCGTCCTGAGGGCGGGGGGGGTAGATACGCAGTATTTT

clone_size: NA
j_call: TRBJ2-3
v_call: TRBV19
d_call: TRBD2
cdr3_aa: CASSIDSGGAGDTQYF
cdr3_nt: TGTGCCAGTAGTATAGACAGCGGGGGGGCTGGCGATACGCAGTATTTT

clone_size: NA
j_call: TRBJ2-6
v_call: TRBV19
d_call: NA
cdr3_aa: CASRGLTPGANVLTF
cdr3_nt: TGTGCCAGTAGGGGTCTTACCCCTGGGGCCAACGTCCTGACTTTC

clone_size: NA
j_call: TRBJ2-7
v_call: TRBV29-1
d_call: TRBD1
cdr3_aa: CSVAGGQRLDYEQYF
cdr3_nt: TGCAGCGTTGCTGGGGGACAGCGCTTGGACTACGAGCAGTACTTC